The 32 T cell receptor beta chains below come from one sample, sequenced in a study of blood T cell repertoires in COVID-19. The data were produced by immunoSEQ multiplex PCR, yet TCRdb's version contains in-frame clones alone and is incomplete. The sample includes about 200,000 clones, 80% to 90% of them seen just once. Sequenced: peripheral blood. The receptors stem from a woman aged 45-65 years with acute or convalescent COVID-19.

In this sample, this clone turned up once. The chain carries TRBV19 and TRBJ1-4; D not resolved. Germline assignment: CDR1 LNHDA and CDR2 SQIVND (reference sequence). V was pared by 3 bases and J by 6 bases, with 5 bases between. The CDR3 has 12 amino acids. In DNA, the CDR3 is TGTGCCAGTAGTATCCCGGATGAAAAACTGTTTTTT. This codes for CASSIPDEKLFF.

The V gene is TRBV19, the J gene TRBJ2-5, with a tentative D call TRBD1 (5 bases). Per the germline V gene, CDR1 is LNHDA and CDR2 is SQIVND (reference sequence). The CDR3 runs 13 residues. Trimming took 3 bases from V and 7 from J, leaving 12 bases between them. CDR3 nucleotides: TGTGCCAGTAGTATGGATCCCCAGGGGACCCAGTACTTC. Residues: CASSMDPQGTQYF.

The rearrangement joins TRBV7-8 to TRBJ2-5; 9 bases are shared with TRBD1. Per germline, CDR1 SGHVS and CDR2 FQNEAQ. J was trimmed by 5 bases and V by 5 bases; bases with no gene match: 6. The CDR3 covers 14 residues. DNA for the CDR3: TGTGCCAGCAGCCCAGGTGGACAGGGGGAGACCCAGTACTTC. Translating gives CASSPGGQGETQYF.

The genes are TRBV19 and TRBJ2-1; D is perhaps TRBD1 (6 bases). The CDR3 runs to 16 residues. The V gene lost 4 bases and the J gene lost 0 bases, with 13 bases spanning the gap. Germline assignment: CDR1 LNHDA and CDR2 SQIVND (reference sequence). The CDR3: CASSTGVAYSYNEQFF. CDR3 sequence (DNA): TGTGCCAGTAGTACAGGGGTTGCATACTCCTACAATGAGCAGTTCTTC.

The chain carries TRBV12-3 or TRBV12-4 and TRBJ2-2, with a possible D match to TRBD1 (5 bases). The CDR3 spans 13 residues. V was cut by 7 bases and J by 7 bases, with 13 bases left in between. In nucleotides, the CDR3 is TGTGCCAGCACCAATGGGGCTAGCGGGGAGCTGTTTTTT. This gives the protein CASTNGASGELFF.

This clone turned up a few times. The rearrangement links TRBV9 to TRBJ2-1; TRBD2 matches 10 bases. After removal of 2 bases from V and 3 bases from J, the junction contained 2 bases not matched to a gene. The V gene's germline CDR1 is SGDLS and CDR2 YYNGEE. This CDR3 contains 15 residues. CDR3 DNA sequence: TGTGCCAGCAGCGTTAGCGGGAGGAACTACAATGAGCAGTTCTTC. Encoded protein: CASSVSGRNYNEQFF.

V gene TRBV7-2 combines with J gene TRBJ1-2; TRBD1 aligns across 7 bases. Looked up from germline, CDR1 is SGHTA and CDR2 is FQGNSA. The V and J ends lost 4 bases and 0 bases, in that order; junction bases with no gene match: 5. The CDR3 runs to 15 residues. The chain's CDR3 is CASSYGTAANYGYTF. The CDR3 DNA reads TGTGCCAGCAGCTATGGGACAGCAGCTAACTATGGCTACACCTTC.

The chain joins TRBV7-8 to TRBJ2-2, with 7 bases identical to TRBD1. The CDR3 runs 18 residues. The J segment lost 0 bases and the V segment lost 5 bases, leaving 12 bases of the junction unmatched. Per germline, CDR1 SGHVS and CDR2 FQNEAQ. CDR3 nucleotides: TGTGCCAGCAGCCTAACAGGGGCCGAGGATCCGAACACCGGGGAGCTGTTTTTT. It specifies CASSLTGAEDPNTGELFF.

Remarks on this clone: The junction differs from germline at one of its ends, possibly a read error. The rearrangement uses TRBV27 and TRBJ2-7; TRBD2 matches at 11 bases. CDR1 is MNHEY and CDR2 is SMNVEV in the germline V gene (reference sequence). This CDR3 has 16 amino acids. This CDR3 is CASSLSGLADSYEQYF. The CDR3 nucleotides are TGTGCCAGCAGTCTATCGGGACTAGCGGACTCCTACGAGCAGTACTTC.

This chain joins TRBV19 and TRBJ1-1, with D possibly TRBD1 on 6 matching bases. This CDR3 has 10 amino acids. Germline lookup yields CDR1 LNHDA and CDR2 SQIVND (reference sequence). V was clipped by 10 bases and J by 6 bases, with 9 bases between them. For the CDR3, the DNA is TGTGCCACCACAGGGTCTGAAGCTTTCTTT. It is translated as CATTGSEAFF.

This clone showed up many times. The gene calls are TRBV3-1 (or the pseudogene TRBV3-2) and TRBJ2-5, with 10 bases that match TRBD2. Trimming at V came to 1 base and at J to 3 bases, leaving 5 bases not matched to a gene. CDR1 LGHDT and CDR2 YNNKEL come from the germline V gene (reference sequence). The CDR3 runs to 16 residues. CDR3 DNA: TGTGCCAGCAGCCAAGGGACTAGCGGAGGCGAAGAGACCCAGTACTTC. Protein sequence: CASSQGTSGGEETQYF.

V usage is TRBV18 and J usage is TRBJ1-5; D remains unclear. Trimming shortened V by 3 bases and J by 1 base, and 10 bases separated the two germline ends. CDR3 length equals 15 residues. Germline CDR1 and CDR2: KGHSH and LQKENI. CDR3 bases: TGTGCCAGCTCACCTCGGGGAGAAAGCAATCAGCCCCAGCATTTT. Its translation: CASSPRGESNQPQHF.

The chain joins TRBV6-4 to TRBJ1-1; D call uncertain. The length of the CDR3 is 13 residues. The V end lost 8 bases, the J end lost 1 base, and 11 bases lay between the germline ends. Germline-derived CDR1 and CDR2 are MRHNA and SNTAGT. This CDR3 is CASSPEENTEAFF. The DNA of the CDR3 is TGTGCCAGCTCCCCTGAGGAGAACACTGAAGCTTTCTTT.

This sequence joins TRBV19 and TRBJ2-6, with D maybe TRBD1 (5 bases). This CDR3 is built from 15 residues. Between the trimmed V and J ends, which lost 6 bases and 0 bases, there was a span of 9 bases. CDR1 is LNHDA, CDR2 SQIVND, per germline (reference sequence). CDR3 amino acids: CASRADSSGANVLTF. CDR3 nucleotide sequence: TGTGCCAGTAGAGCAGACAGCTCTGGGGCCAACGTCCTGACTTTC. Full variable domain (remainder filled in from reference TRBV19 and TRBJ2-6): DGGITQSPKYLFRKEGQNVTLSCEQNLNHDAMYWYRQDPGQGLRLIYYSQIVNDFQKGDIAEGYSVSREKKESFPLTVTSAQKNPTAFYLCASRADSSGANVLTFGAGSRLTVL.

The chain carries TRBV6-2 or TRBV6-3 and TRBJ2-7; perhaps TRBD1 as D (6 bases). This CDR3 is built from 15 residues. Germline CDR1 is MNHEY and CDR2 is SVGEGT. The V and J ends lost 5 bases and 3 bases respectively, with 17 bases between them. CDR3 sequence reads: CASSPTGIFSYEQYF. DNA for the CDR3: TGTGCCAGCAGTCCGACAGGAATTTTCAGCTACGAGCAGTACTTC.

V is TRBV13 and J is TRBJ2-3; 8 bases map to TRBD2. The J segment lost 2 bases and the V segment lost 0 bases, leaving 16 bases of the junction unmatched. CDR3 length: 20 amino acids. In germline, CDR1 is PRHDT, CDR2 FYEKMQ (reference sequence). This CDR3 is CASSLGRLAGLSSNTDTQYF. As DNA, the CDR3 is TGTGCCAGCAGCTTAGGGAGGCTAGCGGGTCTCTCCAGTAACACAGATACGCAGTATTTT.

The chain has TRBV5-4 and TRBJ2-2, with D tentatively TRBD1 (5 bases). The V gene's germline CDR1 is SGHNT and CDR2 YYREEE (reference sequence). This CDR3 is 14 amino acids long. V lost 1 base, J lost 5 bases, and 9 bases lay in between. CDR3 amino acids: CASSLPDTTGELFF. Written as DNA, the CDR3 is TGTGCCAGCAGCTTGCCGGACACAACCGGGGAGCTGTTTTTT.

The chain's CDR3 is CASSRDRNYGYTF. The CDR3 DNA reads TGTGCCAGCAGCCGTGACAGGAACTATGGCTACACCTTC. J is TRBJ1-2 and V is TRBV7-2; TRBD1 might be the D (6 bases). The CDR3 runs 13 residues. Per germline, CDR1 SGHTA and CDR2 FQGNSA. Trimming cost V 5 bases and J 2 bases, with 9 bases left between them.

V is TRBV6-5 and J is TRBJ1-6, with D tentatively TRBD1 (6 bases). The CDR3 loop spans 16 amino acids. The V and J ends lost 4 bases and 5 bases respectively, with 15 bases between them. CDR1 and CDR2 from the germline V gene are MNHEY and SVGAGI. The CDR3 DNA reads as TGTGCCAGCAGTTTCCAGGGGTCGGGGAATAATTCACCCCTCCACTTT. Translating gives CASSFQGSGNNSPLHF.

This clone appeared a single time. This chain joins TRBV19 and TRBJ1-1; 8 bases agree with TRBD1. Germline CDR1 reads LNHDA; CDR2 reads SQIVND (reference sequence). J gave up 4 bases and V 3 bases, and 4 bases lay outside the gene matches. CDR3 size: 14 residues. CDR3 loop: CASSIDRGFTEAFF. The CDR3 DNA reads as TGTGCCAGTAGTATTGACAGGGGATTCACTGAAGCTTTCTTT.

On this clone: Other DNA sequences within the sample encode an identical CDR3. The chain combines TRBV10-2 with TRBJ2-7, with D maybe TRBD1 (6 bases). CDR3 size: 12 residues. The germline CDR1 and CDR2 sequences are WSHSY and SAAADI. The V and J ends lost 6 bases and 1 base respectively, with 7 bases between them. The CDR3 nucleotides are TGCGCCAGCAGGCAGGGGTCCTACGAGCAGTACTTC. Protein product: CASRQGSYEQYF.

On this clone: Distinct nucleotide sequences in the sample also encode this CDR3. The chain couples TRBV24-1 to TRBJ2-3; TRBD2 matches 10 bases. The CDR3 runs to 16 residues. Germline V gene sequence: CDR1 KGHDR, CDR2 SFDVKD. V trimming: 3 bases; J trimming: 1 base; junction bases outside the gene matches: 3. The CDR3: CATSDPGTSGTDTQYF. CDR3 nucleotide sequence: TGTGCCACCAGTGATCCCGGGACTAGCGGCACAGATACGCAGTATTTT.

This chain links TRBV11-2 with TRBJ2-5, with 9 bases matching TRBD2. The V gene end was trimmed by 5 bases and the J gene end by 3 bases; junction bases not matched to a gene: 7. The CDR3 is 15 residues long. Germline V CDR1 and CDR2: SGHAT, FQNNGV. The CDR3 is CASSPRPSGEETQYF. The CDR3 bases are TGTGCCAGCAGCCCACGGCCTAGCGGGGAAGAGACCCAGTACTTC.

This chain connects TRBV19 to TRBJ2-3; 11 bases map to TRBD2. This CDR3 spans 17 amino acids. Germline values: CDR1 LNHDA, CDR2 SQIVND (reference sequence). Trimming cost V 1 base and J 4 bases; bases outside gene matches: 7. In DNA, the CDR3 is TGTGCCAGTAGTATAGCGCAACTAGCGGGGGTGGCAGATACGCAGTATTTT. Translation gives CASSIAQLAGVADTQYF.

The chain couples TRBV7-2 to TRBJ2-2, with 7 bases fitting TRBD1. After removal of 6 bases from V and 2 bases from J, the junction contained 3 bases not matched to a gene. This CDR3 has 14 amino acids. The V gene's germline CDR1 is SGHTA and CDR2 FQGNSA. CDR3 DNA sequence: TGTGCCAGCAGGGGGACAGCCAACACCGGGGAGCTGTTTTTT. This translates into CASRGTANTGELFF.

The chain joins TRBV6-1 to TRBJ2-2, with 7 bases aligning to TRBD2. There are 15 residues in the CDR3. Germline trimming cut 2 bases from V and 5 bases from J; bases unmatched to any gene: 5. Germline lookup yields CDR1 MNHNS and CDR2 SASEGT. This CDR3 reads CASSETSALTGELFF. CDR3 sequence (DNA): TGTGCCAGCAGTGAAACTAGCGCCCTTACCGGGGAGCTGTTTTTT.

The V and J genes are TRBV24-1 and TRBJ2-3; 9 bases match TRBD2. CDR3 length: 14 amino acids. The V segment lost 9 bases and the J segment 0 bases; nucleotides outside the gene matches: 3. Germline V gene sequence: CDR1 KGHDR, CDR2 SFDVKD. CDR3 amino acids: CATLAGPSTDTQYF. The CDR3 nucleotides read TGTGCCACCCTAGCGGGACCGAGCACAGATACGCAGTATTTT.

This clone showed up just once. The chain employs TRBV30 and TRBJ1-2; D is possibly TRBD1 (5 bases). V lost 2 bases and J lost 1, with 11 bases in between. The CDR3 runs to 14 residues. The germline CDR1 and CDR2 sequences are GTSNPN and SVGIG (reference sequence). The DNA of the CDR3 is TGTGCCTGGAGTCAAGGGGCGTATAACTATGGCTACACCTTC. Protein product: CAWSQGAYNYGYTF.

This chain joins TRBV13 and TRBJ1-4, with TRBD1 matching over 9 bases. This CDR3 has 15 residues. The V gene end was trimmed by 0 bases and the J gene end by 8 bases; junction bases not matched to a gene: 4. In germline, CDR1 is PRHDT, CDR2 FYEKMQ (reference sequence). CDR3 region: CASSLGGTGYEKLFF. The CDR3 DNA sequence: TGTGCCAGCAGCTTAGGAGGGACAGGGTACGAAAAACTGTTTTTT.

The chain carries TRBV18 and TRBJ1-2; a weak D match, TRBD1 (5 bases). V dropped 0 bases and J dropped 6 bases, with 11 bases sitting between them. This CDR3 is built from 14 residues. Germline-derived CDR1 and CDR2 are KGHSH and LQKENI. CDR3 DNA: TGTGCCAGCTCACCACCGAAGGGGATGGATGGCTACACCTTC. Translating gives CASSPPKGMDGYTF.

The chain joins TRBV5-1 to TRBJ2-1; 11 bases match TRBD2. V shed 4 bases and J 4 bases; nucleotides not matched to a gene: 7. The CDR3 has 16 amino acids. Per germline, CDR1 SGHRS and CDR2 YFSETQ. Here the CDR3 reads CASSLAGGPSYNEQFF. In nucleotides, the CDR3 is TGCGCCAGCAGCCTAGCGGGGGGACCTTCTTACAATGAGCAGTTCTTC.

The chain has TRBV4-3 and TRBJ2-3; 12 bases fit TRBD2. V shed 0 bases, J shed 1 base, and the junction held 5 bases outside the gene matches. The length of the CDR3 is 18 residues. Germline CDR1 LGHNA, CDR2 YSLEER. The CDR3: CASSQDLAGGWGTDTQYF. DNA of the CDR3: TGCGCCAGCAGCCAAGACCTAGCGGGAGGGTGGGGCACAGATACGCAGTATTTT.